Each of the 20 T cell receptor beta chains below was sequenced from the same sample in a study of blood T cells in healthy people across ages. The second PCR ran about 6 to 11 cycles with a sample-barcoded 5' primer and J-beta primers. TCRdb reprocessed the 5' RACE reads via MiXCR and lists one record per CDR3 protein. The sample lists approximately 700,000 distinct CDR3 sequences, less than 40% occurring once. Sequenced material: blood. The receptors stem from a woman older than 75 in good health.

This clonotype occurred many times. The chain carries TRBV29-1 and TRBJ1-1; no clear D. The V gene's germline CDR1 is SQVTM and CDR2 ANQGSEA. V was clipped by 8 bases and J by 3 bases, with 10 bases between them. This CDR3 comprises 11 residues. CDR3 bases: TGCAGCTCAGAACGGGACACTGAAGCTTTCTTT. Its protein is CSSERDTEAFF. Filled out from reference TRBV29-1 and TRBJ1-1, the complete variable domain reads SAVISQKPSRDICQRGTSLTIQCQVDSQVTMMFWYRQQPGQSLTLIATANQGSEATYESGFVIDKFPISRPNLTFSTLTVSNMSPEDSSIYLCSSERDTEAFFGQGTRLTVV.

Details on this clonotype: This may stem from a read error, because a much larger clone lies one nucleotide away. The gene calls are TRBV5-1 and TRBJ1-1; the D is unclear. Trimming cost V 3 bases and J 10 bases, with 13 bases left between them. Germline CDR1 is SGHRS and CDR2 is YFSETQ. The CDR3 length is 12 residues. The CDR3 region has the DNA TGCGCCAGCAGCTCTATCGGGAACCCAGCTTTCTTT. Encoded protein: CASSSIGNPAFF.

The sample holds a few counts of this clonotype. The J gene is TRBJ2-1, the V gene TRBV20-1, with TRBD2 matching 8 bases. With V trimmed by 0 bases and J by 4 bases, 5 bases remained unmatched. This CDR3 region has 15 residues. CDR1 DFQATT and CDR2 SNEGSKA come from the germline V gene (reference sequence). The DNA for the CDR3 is TGCAGTGCTAGAGACGTTAGCGGGGCATACAATGAGCAGTTCTTC. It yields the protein CSARDVSGAYNEQFF.

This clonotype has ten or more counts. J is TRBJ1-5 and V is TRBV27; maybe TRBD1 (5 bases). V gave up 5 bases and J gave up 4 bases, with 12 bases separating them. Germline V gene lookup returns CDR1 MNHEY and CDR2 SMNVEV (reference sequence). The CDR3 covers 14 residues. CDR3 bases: TGTGCCAGCAGTCCGGGGACTCCGAATCAGCCCCAGCATTTT. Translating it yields CASSPGTPNQPQHF.

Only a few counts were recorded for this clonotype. The CDR3 DNA sequence: TGCAGTGCCTCACAGCAGGGGGGCAATCAGCCCCAGCATTTT. It specifies CSASQQGGNQPQHF. This rearrangement joins TRBV20-1 to TRBJ1-5, with TRBD1 matching 7 bases. This CDR3 region has 14 residues. Trimming cost V 6 bases and J 2 bases; bases outside gene matches: 7. Germline CDR1 DFQATT, CDR2 SNEGSKA (reference sequence).

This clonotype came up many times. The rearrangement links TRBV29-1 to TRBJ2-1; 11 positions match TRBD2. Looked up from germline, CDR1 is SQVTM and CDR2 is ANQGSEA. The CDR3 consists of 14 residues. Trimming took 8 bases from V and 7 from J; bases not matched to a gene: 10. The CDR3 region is CSTRSGGASNEQFF. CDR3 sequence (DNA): TGCAGCACACGTAGCGGGGGGGCCTCGAATGAGCAGTTCTTC.

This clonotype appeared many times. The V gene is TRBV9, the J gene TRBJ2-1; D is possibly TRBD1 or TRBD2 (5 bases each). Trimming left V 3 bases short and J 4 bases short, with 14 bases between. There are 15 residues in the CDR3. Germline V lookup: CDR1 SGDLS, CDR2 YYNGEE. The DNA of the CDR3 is TGTGCCAGCAGCGAGACGGGGCAGACGTACAATGAGCAGTTCTTC. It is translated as CASSETGQTYNEQFF. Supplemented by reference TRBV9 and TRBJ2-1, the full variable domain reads DSGVTQTPKHLITATGQRVTLRCSPRSGDLSVYWYQQSLDQGLQFLIQYYNGEERAKGNILERFSAQQFPDLHSELNLSSLELGDSALYFCASSETGQTYNEQFFGPGTRLTVL.

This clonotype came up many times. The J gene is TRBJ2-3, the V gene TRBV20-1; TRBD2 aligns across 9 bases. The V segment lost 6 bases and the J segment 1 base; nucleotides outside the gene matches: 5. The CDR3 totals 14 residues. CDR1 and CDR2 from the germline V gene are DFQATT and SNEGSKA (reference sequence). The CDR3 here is CSARTSEGTDTQYF. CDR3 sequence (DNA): TGCAGTGCCCGGACTAGCGAGGGCACAGATACGCAGTATTTT.

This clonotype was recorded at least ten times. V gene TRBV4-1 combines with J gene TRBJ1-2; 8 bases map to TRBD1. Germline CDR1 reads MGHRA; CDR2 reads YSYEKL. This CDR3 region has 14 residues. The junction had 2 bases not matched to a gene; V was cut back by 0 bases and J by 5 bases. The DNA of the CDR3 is TGCGCCAGCAGCCAAGAGGGACAGGCGTATGGCTACACCTTC. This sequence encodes CASSQEGQAYGYTF.

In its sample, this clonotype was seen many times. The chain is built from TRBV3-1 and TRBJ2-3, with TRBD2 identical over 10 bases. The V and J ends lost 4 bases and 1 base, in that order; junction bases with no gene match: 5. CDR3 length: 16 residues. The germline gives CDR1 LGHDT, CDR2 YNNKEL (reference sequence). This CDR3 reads CASSPTSGEGTDTQYF. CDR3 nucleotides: TGTGCCAGCAGCCCCACTAGCGGGGAGGGCACAGATACGCAGTATTTT.

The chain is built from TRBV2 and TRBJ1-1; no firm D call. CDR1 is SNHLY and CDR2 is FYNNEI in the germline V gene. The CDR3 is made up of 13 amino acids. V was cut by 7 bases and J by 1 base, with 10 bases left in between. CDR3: CASILDGNTEAFF. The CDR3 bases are TGTGCCAGCATCCTGGACGGGAACACTGAAGCTTTCTTT.

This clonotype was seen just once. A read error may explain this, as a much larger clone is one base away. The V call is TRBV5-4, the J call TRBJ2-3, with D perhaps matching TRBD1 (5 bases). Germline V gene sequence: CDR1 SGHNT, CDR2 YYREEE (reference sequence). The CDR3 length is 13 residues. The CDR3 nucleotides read TGTGGCAGCAGCTCAGGGTCGGAAGATACGCAGTATTTT. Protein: CGSSSGSEDTQYF.

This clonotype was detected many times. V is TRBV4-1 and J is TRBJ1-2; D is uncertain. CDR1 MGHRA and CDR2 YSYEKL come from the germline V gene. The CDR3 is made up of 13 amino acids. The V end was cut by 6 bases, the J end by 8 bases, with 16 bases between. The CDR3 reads CASSQTGLRGYTF. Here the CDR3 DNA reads TGCGCCAGCAGTCAAACGGGCTTGAGGGGCTACACCTTC.

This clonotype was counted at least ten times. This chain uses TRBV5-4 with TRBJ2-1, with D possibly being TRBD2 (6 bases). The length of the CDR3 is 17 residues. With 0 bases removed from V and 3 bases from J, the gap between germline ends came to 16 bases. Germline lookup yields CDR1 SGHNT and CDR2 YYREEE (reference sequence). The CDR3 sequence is CASSLDPGGAGYNEQFF. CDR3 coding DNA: TGTGCCAGCAGCTTGGACCCCGGGGGTGCAGGCTACAATGAGCAGTTCTTC. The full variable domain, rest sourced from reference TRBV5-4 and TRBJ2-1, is ETGVTQSPTHLIKTRGQQVTLRCSSQSGHNTVSWYQQALGQGPQFIFQYYREEENGRGNFPPRFSGLQFPNYSSELNVNALELDDSALYLCASSLDPGGAGYNEQFFGPGTRLTVL.

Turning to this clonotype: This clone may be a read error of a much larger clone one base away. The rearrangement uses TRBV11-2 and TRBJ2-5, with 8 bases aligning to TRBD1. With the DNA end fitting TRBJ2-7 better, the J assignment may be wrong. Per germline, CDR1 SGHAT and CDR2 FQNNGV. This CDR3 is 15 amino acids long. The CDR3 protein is CTSSQSGTGVYEQYF. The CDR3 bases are TGTACCAGCAGCCAATCCGGGACAGGTGTCTACGAGCAGTACTTC.

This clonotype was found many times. CDR3 nucleotide sequence: TGCGCCAGCAGCAAGGGGGCAAGGGAGACCCAGTACTTC. It is translated as CASSKGARETQYF. V is TRBV5-1 and J is TRBJ2-5; 7 positions match TRBD1. Germline lookup yields CDR1 SGHRS and CDR2 YFSETQ. V shed 4 bases and J 5 bases; nucleotides not matched to a gene: 5. This CDR3 has 13 amino acids.

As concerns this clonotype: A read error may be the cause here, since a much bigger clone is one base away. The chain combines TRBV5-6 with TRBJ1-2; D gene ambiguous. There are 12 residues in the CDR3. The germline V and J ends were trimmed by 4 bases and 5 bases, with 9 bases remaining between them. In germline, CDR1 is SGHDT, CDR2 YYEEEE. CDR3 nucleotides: TGTGCCAGCAGCGGAATGAGTTATGGCTACACCTTC. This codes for CASSGMSYGYTF.

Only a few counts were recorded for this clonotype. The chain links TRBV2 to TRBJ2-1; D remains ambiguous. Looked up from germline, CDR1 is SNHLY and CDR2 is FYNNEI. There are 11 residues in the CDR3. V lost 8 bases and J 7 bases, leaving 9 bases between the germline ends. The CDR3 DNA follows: TGTGCCAGCGACCAGGTTAATGAGCAGTTCTTC. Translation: CASDQVNEQFF.

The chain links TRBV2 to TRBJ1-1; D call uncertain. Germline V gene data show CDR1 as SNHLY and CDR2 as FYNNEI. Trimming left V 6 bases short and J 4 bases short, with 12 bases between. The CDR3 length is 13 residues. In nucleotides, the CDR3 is TGTGCCAGCAGCCCCGGACGGAGCACTGAAGCTTTCTTT. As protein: CASSPGRSTEAFF.

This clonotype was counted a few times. The CDR3 sequence is CASTGQGSYNEQFF. CDR3 bases: TGTGCCAGCACCGGGCAGGGATCCTACAATGAGCAGTTCTTC. The rearrangement joins TRBV28 to TRBJ2-1; a possible D gene is TRBD1 (5 bases). This CDR3 has 14 residues. The germline gives CDR1 MDHEN, CDR2 SYDVKM. The germline V and J ends were trimmed by 7 bases and 1 base, with 11 bases remaining between them.